This T cell receptor (beta chain) appears in the sequencing data of a study of blood T cell repertoires in COVID-19. Overall study context: In each case, the material was cDNA or gDNA derived from T cells, B-cell-depleted T cells, or PBMCs.

The length of the CDR3 is 13 residues. The V end was cut by 2 bases, the J end by 9 bases, with 10 bases between. From germline, CDR1 is KGHDR and CDR2 SFDVKD. This clone was found once. Repertoires were generated with immunoSEQ multiplex PCR, while TCRdb's copy carries only in-frame clones and drops some. The data hold some 91,000 clones, with 75% to 95% observed a single time. The sample consisted of peripheral blood. This chain uses TRBV24-1 with TRBJ2-1; D is uncertain. This TCR was sampled from a man aged 60-69 years with acute or convalescent COVID-19. In nucleotides, the CDR3 is TGTGCCACCAGTGATTCTAGGATTGGTGAGCAGTTCTTC. Amino acids: CATSDSRIGEQFF.